One T cell receptor (beta chain) is described in this entry. Antigen: not known. RNA transcripts were the template for amplifying TCR beta CDR3 regions. First-round RT-PCR with HTBI primers amplified the TCR CDR3 region. MiXCR was run by TCRdb on the multiplex PCR reads, yielding one entry per CDR3 protein. The top ten clones hold roughly 9.6% of a sample with 300,000 to 450,000 distinct CDR3 sequences, more than 11% of them seen once. This specimen comes from a study of T cells in Graves' hyperthyroidism and ophthalmopathy. Whole-study findings and limits: In blood, most of the thyroid clonotypes expanded above 0.001 were also present. Separating ophthalmopathy from stable hyperthyroidism was achieved by a 13 V-J model.

Trimming cost V 3 bases and J 8 bases, with 9 bases left between them. Looked up from germline, CDR1 is LNHDA and CDR2 is SQIVND (reference sequence). The CDR3 totals 12 residues. This TCR was recovered from a woman in her fifties or sixties with Graves' hyperthyroidism. The sequenced sample consisted of blood. The chain joins TRBV19 to TRBJ2-3; D is undetermined. CDR3 DNA sequence: TGTGCCAGTAGTATTGATGACCTTACGCAGTATTTT. The encoded protein is CASSIDDLTQYF.